One TCR beta chain is described in this entry. Its antigen is not yet known. No base qualities exist here, and no much larger clone lies one base off it. These data are taken from a study of memory B cells and T cells in multiple sclerosis (dated by TCRdb to 2016 to 2018). Regarding the study in general: TCR beta repertoires of autoproliferating peripheral T cells were compared with the TCR beta repertoires of brain lesion-infiltrating T cells in multiple sclerosis patients. A couple of multiple sclerosis patients, for whom either brain lesions at autopsy or brain-infiltrating cells from biopsy were available, were included in TCR sequencing. Study-wide findings and limitations: Clone-set sizes differed between compartments, which influenced counts of shared clonotypes and required normalization.

After stimulus-free culture of CFSE-labeled PBMCs, the autoproliferating (CFSEdim) and non-proliferating (CFSEhi) T cell fractions were sequenced separately. In total, under 65 million CFSE-labeled PBMCs were cultured without stimulus for approximately seven days, after which replicate wells were pooled. PBMCs were labeled with about 0.5 uM CFSE and cultured without exogenous stimuli in serum-free AIM-V medium. PBMCs were isolated by Ficoll density gradient centrifugation and were cryopreserved before use. Live 7-AAD-negative cells were sorted on a FACSAria III, washed with PBS, and frozen at -80 degrees C as dry pellets. Genomic DNA was extracted, and the immunoSEQ Platform was used to amplify TCRbeta CDR3 regions from that DNA. The immunoSEQ assay used multiplex PCR together with high-throughput sequencing and a bioinformatics pipeline from the vendor. Turning to the authors' computational methods: Non-productive sequences and CDR3s shorter than 4 amino acids were removed, and clonotype frequencies were recalculated per sample. In immunoSEQ Analyzer 2.0, shared clonotypes were identified as identical CDR3 amino acid, V gene and J gene sequences. To normalize repertoire overlap, the number of shared clonotypes was divided by the product of the two clone-set sizes and multiplied by 1000 to give arbitrary units. The table comes from immuneACCESS by way of TCRdb, which keeps in-frame sequences with V and J called. Part of the clones is missing from these tables; in studies checked, under half for an unresolved V gene and the rest for unknown reasons. Clonal size and the V and J genes are those of that table, whereas D and trimming came from the DNA. Here the sample has 25,000 to 35,000 clones; roughly 88% occur a single time. The top ten clonotypes cover 2.7% of the sample.

The CDR3 spans 12 residues, from the cysteine through the phenylalanine. The read is trimmed to its CDR3 DNA, 36 bases read in frame from base 1. V is reduced by 0 bases and J by 4 bases, leaving a spacing of 6 bases between them. The germline V gene (reference sequence) provides CDR1 GTSNPN and CDR2 SVGIG. This receptor was taken from a human donor with multiple sclerosis. The source material was PBMCs from blood kept in culture. This chain is built from TRBV30 and TRBJ2-5; the D gene identity is not certain. The CDR3 reads as follows: CAWSVLGETQYF. The bases are TGTGCCTGGAGTGTACTGGGAGAGACCCAGTACTTC.